Shown below are 14 T cell receptor beta chains from a single sample sequenced in a study of a mutant IDH1 vaccine in newly diagnosed glioma. TCRdb's copy holds only in-frame clones and misses some; the assay was immunoSEQ multiplex PCR. The table records about 39,000 clones, roughly 80% of them present only once. Regarding time point: week 11, during vaccination. Doses of 300 ug of mutant IDH1 20-mer peptide were given with topical imiquimod. These receptors have no identified antigens. Sequenced material: peripheral blood mononuclear cells (PBMCs), taken from a glioma patient whose treatment included an IDH1 peptide vaccine. All receptors come from a woman in her thirties with glioma. Some clones in this sample may be carry-over from other donors' samples.

The rearrangement links TRBV4-1 to TRBJ2-1, with 12 bases aligning to TRBD2. Trimming cost V 1 base and J 9 bases; bases outside gene matches: 4. Looked up from germline, CDR1 is MGHRA and CDR2 is YSYEKL. This CDR3 is built from 15 residues. The CDR3 nucleotides are TGCGCCAGCAGCCAAGGACTAGCGGGAGTAGGTGAGCAGTTCTTC. As protein: CASSQGLAGVGEQFF.

The CDR3 nucleotides read TGTGCCAGCAGCTTGGACGACTACCAGAGACTTAGCAATCAGCCCCAGCATTTT. Its translation: CASSLDDYQRLSNQPQHF. The chain carries TRBV21-1 and TRBJ1-5. TRBV21-1 is shown as a pseudogene. The CDR3 is 18 amino acids.

This clone has more than one count but fewer than ten. At the DNA level, this CDR3 is encoded by other sequences in the same sample as well. V gene TRBV5-4 combines with J gene TRBJ1-5; D is uncertain. V lost 0 bases to trimming and J lost 2 bases, with 3 bases between them. Per the germline V gene, CDR1 is SGHNT and CDR2 is YYREEE (reference sequence). This CDR3 spans 13 amino acids. Here the CDR3 DNA reads TGTGCCAGCAGCTTGGACCGCAATCAGCCCCAGCATTTT. It translates to CASSLDRNQPQHF.

CDR3 in amino acids: CASSEAIPGLAGRSEETQYF. The CDR3 nucleotides are TGCGCCAGCAGTGAGGCGATTCCGGGACTAGCGGGACGTTCGGAGGAGACCCAGTACTTC. The J gene is TRBJ2-5, the V gene TRBV10-1; 13 bases match TRBD2. CDR1 is WNHNN and CDR2 is SYGVQD in the germline V gene (reference sequence). CDR3 length: 20 residues. V lost 2 bases, J lost 5 bases, and 17 bases stayed unmatched.

The chain is built from TRBV6-5 and TRBJ2-7, with D maybe TRBD2 (5 bases). This CDR3 has 14 residues. V was pared by 2 bases and J by 4 bases, with 12 bases between. Germline CDR1 MNHEY, CDR2 SVGAGI. The CDR3 nucleotides read TGTGCCAGCAGTTACCTTGACCGACTATACGAGCAGTACTTC. This encodes CASSYLDRLYEQYF.

The DNA of the CDR3 is TGTGCCAGCAGTGGTAAGCGTACGGTTTACAATGAGCAGTTCTTC. Translated: CASSGKRTVYNEQFF. The chain links TRBV27 to TRBJ2-1, with D unclear. The V end lost 5 bases, the J end lost 4 bases, and 15 bases lay between the germline ends. The CDR3 is made up of 15 amino acids. CDR1 MNHEY and CDR2 SMNVEV come from the germline V gene (reference sequence).

The rearrangement joins TRBV9 to TRBJ2-5; 8 nucleotides match TRBD2. Unmatched junction bases numbered 9, after V lost 3 bases and J lost 5 bases. CDR3 length: 15 amino acids. CDR1 SGDLS and CDR2 YYNGEE come from the germline V gene. The CDR3 bases are TGTGCCAGCAGCGCCGGCCCCGCGGGAGGCGAGACCCAGTACTTC. Translated: CASSAGPAGGETQYF.

The chain links TRBV5-4 to TRBJ2-5, with TRBD2 matching 9 bases. Germline values: CDR1 SGHNT, CDR2 YYREEE (reference sequence). The CDR3 covers 15 residues. V dropped 4 bases and J dropped 4; count of bases not matched to a gene: 8. The CDR3, as DNA: TGTGCCAGCAGCCTGACTAGCGGAGCCGCAGAGACCCAGTACTTC. Amino acids: CASSLTSGAAETQYF.

As regards this clone: Germline and junction disagree at one end, which may indicate a read error. The V gene is TRBV10-3, the J gene TRBJ1-2; D gene uncertain. The CDR3 totals 13 residues. Per the germline V gene, CDR1 is ENHRY and CDR2 is SYGVKD. The CDR3 is CAIRDQLRYGYTF. In DNA form, the CDR3 reads TGTGCCATCCGTGACCAGTTAAGGTATGGCTACACCTTC.

This clone was seen only a few times. V is TRBV19 and J is TRBJ1-1; D gene ambiguous. V lost 1 base and J lost 4, with 10 bases in between. Germline V lookup: CDR1 LNHDA, CDR2 SQIVND (reference sequence). CDR3 length equals 14 residues. CDR3 region: CASSIGRGGTEAFF. The CDR3 DNA reads as TGTGCCAGTAGTATAGGGCGCGGAGGCACTGAAGCTTTCTTT. Drawing the rest from reference TRBV19 and TRBJ1-1, the complete variable domain is DGGITQSPKYLFRKEGQNVTLSCEQNLNHDAMYWYRQDPGQGLRLIYYSQIVNDFQKGDIAEGYSVSREKKESFPLTVTSAQKNPTAFYLCASSIGRGGTEAFFGQGTRLTVV.

The V and J genes are TRBV19 and TRBJ2-1, with TRBD2 matching over 9 bases. Germline V gene sequence: CDR1 LNHDA, CDR2 SQIVND (reference sequence). The trim removed 0 bases at V and 7 bases at J, leaving 16 bases unmatched. The CDR3 consists of 19 residues. In DNA, the CDR3 is TGTGCCAGTAGTATAGATCCCCTCGGTAGCGGGAGAAGGAGGAATGAGCAGTTCTTC. Encoded protein: CASSIDPLGSGRRRNEQFF.

J is TRBJ1-4 and V is TRBV9; tentative D call: TRBD1 (6 bases). CDR1 is SGDLS and CDR2 is YYNGEE in the germline V gene. CDR3 size: 17 residues. The V end was cut by 3 bases, the J end by 5 bases, with 20 bases between. In nucleotides, the CDR3 is TGTGCCAGCAGCGCCTACCCCCGACAGGCCGCAAATGAAAAACTGTTTTTT. Translating it yields CASSAYPRQAANEKLFF.

CDR3: CASSVGLEATYEQYF. CDR3 nucleotides: TGTGCCAGCAGCGTAGGGTTAGAGGCTACCTACGAGCAGTACTTC. The rearrangement uses TRBV9 and TRBJ2-7; no reliable D call. Trimming pared 0 bases from V and 2 bases from J, leaving 12 bases between. Germline V lookup: CDR1 SGDLS, CDR2 YYNGEE. The CDR3 extends over 15 amino acids.

This clone was detected a few times. The chain couples TRBV5-1 to TRBJ1-5; unclear D gene. This CDR3 has 13 residues. Germline V gives CDR1 SGHRS, CDR2 YFSETQ. Deletions cut 4 bases from V and 3 bases from J, with 8 bases between. CDR3 sequence reads: CASSQMPNQPQHF. In DNA form, the CDR3 reads TGCGCCAGCAGCCAAATGCCCAATCAGCCCCAGCATTTT. The whole variable domain, filled in from reference TRBV5-1 and TRBJ1-5, reads KAGVTQTPRYLIKTRGQQVTLSCSPISGHRSVSWYQQTPGQGLQFLFEYFSETQRNKGNFPGRFSGRQFSNSRSEMNVSTLELGDSALYLCASSQMPNQPQHFGDGTRLSIL.